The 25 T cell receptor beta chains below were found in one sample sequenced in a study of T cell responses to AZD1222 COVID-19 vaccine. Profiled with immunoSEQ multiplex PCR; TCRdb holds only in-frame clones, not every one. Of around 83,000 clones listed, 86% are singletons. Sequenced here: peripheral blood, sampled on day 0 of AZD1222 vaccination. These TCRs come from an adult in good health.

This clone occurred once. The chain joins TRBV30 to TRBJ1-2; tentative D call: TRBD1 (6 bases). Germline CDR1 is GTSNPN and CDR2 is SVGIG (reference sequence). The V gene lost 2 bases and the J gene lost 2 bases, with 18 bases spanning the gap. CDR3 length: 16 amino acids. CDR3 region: CAWSHGRGPGNYGYTF. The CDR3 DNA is TGTGCCTGGAGTCATGGTCGGGGGCCGGGGAACTATGGCTACACCTTC.

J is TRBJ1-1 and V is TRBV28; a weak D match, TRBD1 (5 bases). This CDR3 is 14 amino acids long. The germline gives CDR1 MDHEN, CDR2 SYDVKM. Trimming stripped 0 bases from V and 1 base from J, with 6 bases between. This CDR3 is CASSLWGGNTEAFF. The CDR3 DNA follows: TGTGCCAGCAGTTTATGGGGGGGGAACACTGAAGCTTTCTTT.

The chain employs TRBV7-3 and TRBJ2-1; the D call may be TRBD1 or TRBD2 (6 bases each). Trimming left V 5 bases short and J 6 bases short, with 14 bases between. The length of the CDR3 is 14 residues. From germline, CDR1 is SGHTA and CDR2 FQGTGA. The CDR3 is CASSAEGGRNEQFF. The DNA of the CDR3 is TGTGCCAGCAGCGCGGAGGGGGGACGCAATGAGCAGTTCTTC.

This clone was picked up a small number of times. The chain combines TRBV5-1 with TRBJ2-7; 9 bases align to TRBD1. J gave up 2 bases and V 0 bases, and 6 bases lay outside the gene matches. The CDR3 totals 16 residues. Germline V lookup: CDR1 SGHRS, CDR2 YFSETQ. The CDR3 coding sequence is TGCGCCAGCAGCTTGGTTGGGACAGGGCCTCCCTACGAGCAGTACTTC. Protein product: CASSLVGTGPPYEQYF.

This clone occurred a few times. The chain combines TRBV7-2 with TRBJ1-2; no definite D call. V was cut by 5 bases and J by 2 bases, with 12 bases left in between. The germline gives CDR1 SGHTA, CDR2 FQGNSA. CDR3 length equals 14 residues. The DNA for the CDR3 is TGTGCCAGCAGCCCCACCCGAGGCAACTATGGCTACACCTTC. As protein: CASSPTRGNYGYTF.

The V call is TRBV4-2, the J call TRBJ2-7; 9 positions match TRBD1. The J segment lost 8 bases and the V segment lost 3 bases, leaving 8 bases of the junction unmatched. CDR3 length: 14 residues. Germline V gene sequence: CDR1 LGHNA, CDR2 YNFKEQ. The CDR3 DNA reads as TGTGCCAGCAGCCAGCGGGACAGGGCCAGTCAGCAGTACTTC. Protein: CASSQRDRASQQYF.

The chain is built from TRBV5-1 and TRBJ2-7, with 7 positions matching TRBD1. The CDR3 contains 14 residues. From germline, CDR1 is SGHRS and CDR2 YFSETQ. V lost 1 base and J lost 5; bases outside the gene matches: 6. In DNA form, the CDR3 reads TGCGCCAGCAGCTTGACAGGGGAAATCAACGAGCAGTACTTC. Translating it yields CASSLTGEINEQYF.

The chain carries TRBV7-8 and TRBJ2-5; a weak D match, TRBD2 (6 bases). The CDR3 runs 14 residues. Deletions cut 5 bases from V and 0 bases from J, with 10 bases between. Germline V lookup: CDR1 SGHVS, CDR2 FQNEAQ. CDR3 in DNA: TGTGCCAGCAGCCTCGGGGACTACCAAGAGACCCAGTACTTC. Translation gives CASSLGDYQETQYF.

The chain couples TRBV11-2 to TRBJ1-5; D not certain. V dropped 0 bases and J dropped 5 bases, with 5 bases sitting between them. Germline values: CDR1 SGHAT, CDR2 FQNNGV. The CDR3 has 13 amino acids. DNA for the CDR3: TGTGCCAGCAGCTTAGACGCGTATCAGCCCCAGCATTTT. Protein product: CASSLDAYQPQHF.

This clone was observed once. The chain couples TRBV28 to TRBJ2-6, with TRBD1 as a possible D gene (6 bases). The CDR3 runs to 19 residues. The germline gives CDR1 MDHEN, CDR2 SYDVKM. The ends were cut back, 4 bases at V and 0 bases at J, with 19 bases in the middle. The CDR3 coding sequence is TGTGCCAGCAGTTCCTGGACAGCAACAACCCACTCTGGGGCCAACGTCCTGACTTTC. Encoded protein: CASSSWTATTHSGANVLTF.

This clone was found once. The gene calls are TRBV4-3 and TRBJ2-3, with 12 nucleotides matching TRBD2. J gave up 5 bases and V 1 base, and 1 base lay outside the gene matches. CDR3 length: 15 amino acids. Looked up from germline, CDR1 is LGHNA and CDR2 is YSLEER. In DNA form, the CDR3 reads TGCGCCAGCAGCCAAGGACTAGCGGGAGTAGATACGCAGTATTTT. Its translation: CASSQGLAGVDTQYF.

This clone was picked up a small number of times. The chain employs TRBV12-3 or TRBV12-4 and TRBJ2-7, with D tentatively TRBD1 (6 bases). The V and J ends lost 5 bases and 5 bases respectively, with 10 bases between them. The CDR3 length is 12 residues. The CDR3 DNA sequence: TGTGCCAGCAGTCCCCAGGGGAACGAGCAGTACTTC. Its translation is CASSPQGNEQYF.

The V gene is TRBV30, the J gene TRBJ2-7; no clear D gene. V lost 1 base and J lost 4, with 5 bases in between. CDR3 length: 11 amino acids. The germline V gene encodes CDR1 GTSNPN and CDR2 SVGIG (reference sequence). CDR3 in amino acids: CAWSDAYEQYF. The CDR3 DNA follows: TGTGCCTGGAGTGATGCGTACGAGCAGTACTTC. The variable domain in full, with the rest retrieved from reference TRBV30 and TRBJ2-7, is SQTIHQWPATLVQPVGSPLSLECTVEGTSNPNLYWYRQAAGRGLQLLFYSVGIGQISSEVPQNLSASRPQDRQFILSSKKLLLSDSGFYLCAWSDAYEQYFGPGTRLTVT.

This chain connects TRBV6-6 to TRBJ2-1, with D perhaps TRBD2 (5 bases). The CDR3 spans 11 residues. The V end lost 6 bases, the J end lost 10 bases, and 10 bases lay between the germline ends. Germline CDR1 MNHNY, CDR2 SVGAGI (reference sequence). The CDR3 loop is CASSARGEQFF. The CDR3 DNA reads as TGTGCCAGCAGCGCTAGAGGGGAGCAGTTCTTC.

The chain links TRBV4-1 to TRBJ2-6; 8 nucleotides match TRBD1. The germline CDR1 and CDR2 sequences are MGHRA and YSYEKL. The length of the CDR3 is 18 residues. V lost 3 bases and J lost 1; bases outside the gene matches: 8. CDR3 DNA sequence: TGCGCCAGCAGCCAGAGTTGGACAGGGCAATCTGGGGCCAACGTCCTGACTTTC. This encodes CASSQSWTGQSGANVLTF.

The CDR3 loop reads CASSLTGTSVIRDTQYF. The CDR3, as DNA: TGTGCCAGCAGCTTAACCGGGACTAGCGTTATTAGGGATACGCAGTATTTT. This chain links TRBV7-3 with TRBJ2-3; 10 bases match TRBD2. Germline lookup yields CDR1 SGHTA and CDR2 FQGTGA. V shed 0 bases, J shed 6 bases, and the junction held 9 bases outside the gene matches. This CDR3 comprises 17 residues.

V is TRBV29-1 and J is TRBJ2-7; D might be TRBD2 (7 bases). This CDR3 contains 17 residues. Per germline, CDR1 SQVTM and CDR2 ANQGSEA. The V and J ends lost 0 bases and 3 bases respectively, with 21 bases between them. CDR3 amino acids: CSVEDRGAGGRVYEQYF. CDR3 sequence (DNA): TGCAGCGTTGAAGATCGGGGGGCCGGCGGTAGGGTCTACGAGCAGTACTTC.

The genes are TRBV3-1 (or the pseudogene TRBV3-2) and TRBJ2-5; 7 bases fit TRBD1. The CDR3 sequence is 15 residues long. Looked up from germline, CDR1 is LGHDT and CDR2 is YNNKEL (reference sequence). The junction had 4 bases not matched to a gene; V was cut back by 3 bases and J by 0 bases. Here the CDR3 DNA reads TGTGCCAGCAGCCATAAGGACAGGTACCAAGAGACCCAGTACTTC. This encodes CASSHKDRYQETQYF.

The chain's CDR3 is CASSPMGGASGNTIYF. CDR3 DNA: TGTGCCAGCAGTCCCATGGGGGGCGCGTCTGGAAACACCATATATTTT. The chain has TRBV7-2 and TRBJ1-3; D is possibly TRBD1 (6 bases). Per the germline V gene, CDR1 is SGHTA and CDR2 is FQGNSA. V lost 6 bases to trimming and J lost 1 base, with 16 bases between them. The CDR3 runs 16 residues.

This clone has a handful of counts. In DNA, the CDR3 is TGTGCCAGCAGCCCCCGGGCCGGGGGCTGGAGCTACACCTTC. It translates to CASSPRAGGWSYTF. The rearrangement links TRBV7-9 to TRBJ1-2, with a tentative D call TRBD1 (6 bases). Germline V gene sequence: CDR1 SEHNR, CDR2 FQNEAQ (reference sequence). Trimming removed 5 bases at V and 9 bases at J, with 19 bases between. The CDR3 has 14 amino acids.

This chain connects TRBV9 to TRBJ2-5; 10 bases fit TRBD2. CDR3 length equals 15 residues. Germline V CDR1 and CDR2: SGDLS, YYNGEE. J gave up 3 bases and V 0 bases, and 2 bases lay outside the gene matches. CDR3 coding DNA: TGTGCCAGCAGCGTAGTAGGGACTAGCGAAGAGACCCAGTACTTC. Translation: CASSVVGTSEETQYF.

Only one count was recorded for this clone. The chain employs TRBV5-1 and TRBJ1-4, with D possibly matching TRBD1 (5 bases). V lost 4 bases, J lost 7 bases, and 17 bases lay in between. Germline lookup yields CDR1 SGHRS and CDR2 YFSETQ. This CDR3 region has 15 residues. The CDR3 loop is CASSGDEGLSEKLFF. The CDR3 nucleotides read TGCGCCAGCAGCGGCGACGAGGGGCTGAGTGAAAAACTGTTTTTT.

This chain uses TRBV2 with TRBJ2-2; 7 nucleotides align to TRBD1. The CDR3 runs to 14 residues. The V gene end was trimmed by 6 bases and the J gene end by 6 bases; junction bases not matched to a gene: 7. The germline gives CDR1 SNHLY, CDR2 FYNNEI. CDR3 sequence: CASRPGTAPGELFF. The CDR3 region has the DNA TGTGCCAGCAGGCCGGGGACAGCCCCCGGGGAGCTGTTTTTT.

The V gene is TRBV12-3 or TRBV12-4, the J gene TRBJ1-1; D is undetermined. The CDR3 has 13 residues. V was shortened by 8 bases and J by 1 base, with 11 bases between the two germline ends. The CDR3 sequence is CASLGVRNTEAFF. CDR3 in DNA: TGTGCCAGCCTAGGTGTCCGGAACACTGAAGCTTTCTTT.

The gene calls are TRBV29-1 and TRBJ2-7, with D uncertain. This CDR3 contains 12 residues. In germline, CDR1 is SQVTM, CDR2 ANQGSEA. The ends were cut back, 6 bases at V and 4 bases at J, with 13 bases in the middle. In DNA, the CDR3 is TGCAGCGTCGCCGTTACAAGGTACGAGCAGTACTTC. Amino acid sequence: CSVAVTRYEQYF.